Here is one T cell receptor (beta chain) with its context. Its antigen is currently unknown. This sample is drawn from a study of vaccination and CD4 T cells after COVID-19. Notes on the study in general: Detection of a median roughly 83% of reactive clones in convalescent patients was confined to the period after vaccination.

Treatment reported: approximately nine-day PBMC culture with coronavirus spike peptide pools or control peptides (ViraFEST assay). With the Oncomine TCR Beta short-read assay, DNA from cultured CD4+ T cells was sequenced. A single record per CDR3 protein comes from TCRdb applying MiXCR to the PCR reads. The repertoire holds about 12,000 distinct CDR3 sequences, with 55% to 75% as singletons. Deletions cut 0 bases from V and 1 base from J, with 3 bases between. Germline CDR1 SGHVS, CDR2 FQNEAQ. This CDR3 is 14 amino acids long. This chain links TRBV7-8 with TRBJ2-2; D is ambiguous. Sequencing used CD4+ T cells from blood, cultured in vitro. This sequence originates from a human donor who had recovered from COVID-19. The CDR3 protein is CASSLAQNTGELFF. The CDR3 DNA is TGTGCCAGCAGCTTAGCGCAGAACACCGGGGAGCTGTTTTTT.